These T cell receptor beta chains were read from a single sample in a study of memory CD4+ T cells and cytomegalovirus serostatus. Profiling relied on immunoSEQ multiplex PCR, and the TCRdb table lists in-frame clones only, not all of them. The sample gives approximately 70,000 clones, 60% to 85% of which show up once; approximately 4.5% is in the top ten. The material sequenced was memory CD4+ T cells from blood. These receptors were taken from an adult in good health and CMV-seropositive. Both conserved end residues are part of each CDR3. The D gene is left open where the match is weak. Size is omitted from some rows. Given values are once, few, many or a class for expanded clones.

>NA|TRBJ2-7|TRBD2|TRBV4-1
CASSQDRLAGTYEQYF
TGCGCCAGCAGCCAAGACAGACTAGCGGGAACCTACGAGCAGTACTTC
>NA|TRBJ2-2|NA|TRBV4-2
CASSQGPGGELFF
TGTGCCAGCAGCCAAGGACCCGGCGGGGAGCTGTTTTTT
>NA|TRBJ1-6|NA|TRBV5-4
CASSRTGLGNSPLHF
TGTGCCAGCAGCCGAACAGGGCTGGGTAATTCACCCCTCCACTTT
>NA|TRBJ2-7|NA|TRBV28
CASVRGGNSYEQYF
TGTGCCAGCGTTAGGGGGGGAAACTCCTACGAGCAGTACTTC
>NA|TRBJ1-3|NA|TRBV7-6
CASSLYEGSSGNTIYF
TGTGCCAGCAGCCTTTACGAGGGGAGCTCTGGAAACACCATATATTTT
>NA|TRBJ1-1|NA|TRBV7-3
CASSLNGYTEAFF
TGTGCCAGCAGCTTAAATGGCTACACTGAAGCTTTCTTT
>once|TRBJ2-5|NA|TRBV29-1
CSVAGGTQEIQYF
TGCAGCGTAGCGGGCGGGACGCAAGAGATCCAGTACTTC
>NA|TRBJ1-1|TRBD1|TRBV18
CASSPTQGVKGEAFF
TGTGCCAGCTCACCAACACAGGGGGTGAAGGGTGAAGCTTTCTTT
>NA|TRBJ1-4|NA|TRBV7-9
CASSLNRATNEKLFF
TGTGCCAGCAGCTTAAACAGGGCGACTAATGAAAAACTGTTTTTT
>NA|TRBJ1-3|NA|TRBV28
CASSAATGVSGNTIYF
TGTGCCAGCAGTGCGGCCACAGGTGTCTCTGGAAACACCATATATTTT
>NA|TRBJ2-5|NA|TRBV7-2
CASSSARGAETQYF
TGTGCCAGCAGCTCCGCCAGGGGGGCCGAGACCCAGTACTTC
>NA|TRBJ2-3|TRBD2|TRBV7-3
CASSPGRGTDTQYF
TGTGCCAGCAGTCCCGGGAGGGGCACAGATACGCAGTATTTT
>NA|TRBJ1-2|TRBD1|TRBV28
CASTPTGYGYTF
TGTGCCAGCACTCCGACAGGGTATGGCTACACCTTC
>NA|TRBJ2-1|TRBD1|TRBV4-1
CASSQDRTGQYGEQFF
TGCGCCAGCAGCCAAGATCGGACAGGCCAATACGGGGAGCAGTTCTTC
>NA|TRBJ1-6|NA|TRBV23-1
CASSQSSTANNSPLHF
TGCGCCAGCAGTCAATCGTCGACGGCTAATAATTCACCCCTCCACTTT
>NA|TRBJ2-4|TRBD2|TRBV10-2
CASSGLAAIPAAKNIQYF
TGCGCCAGCAGTGGACTAGCGGCGATTCCCGCGGCCAAAAACATTCAGTACTTC
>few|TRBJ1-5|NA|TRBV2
CASSTGGGQPQHF
TGTGCCAGCAGTACCGGGGGAGGTCAGCCCCAGCATTTT
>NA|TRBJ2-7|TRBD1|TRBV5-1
CATTAPWTGPTYEQYF
TGCGCCACCACCGCTCCCTGGACAGGGCCAACCTACGAGCAGTACTTC
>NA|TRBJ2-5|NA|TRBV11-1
CASSSQETQYF
TGTGCCAGCAGCTCTCAAGAGACCCAGTACTTC
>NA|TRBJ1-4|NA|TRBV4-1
CASSQAVSGVNEKLFF
TGCGCCAGCAGCCAAGCTGTAAGCGGGGTAAATGAAAAACTGTTTTTT
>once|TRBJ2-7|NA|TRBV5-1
CASSLDTAYEQYF
TGCGCCAGCAGCTTGGACACCGCCTACGAGCAGTACTTC
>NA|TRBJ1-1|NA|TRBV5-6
CASYQGRDTEAFF
TGTGCCAGCTACCAGGGGAGGGACACTGAAGCTTTCTTT
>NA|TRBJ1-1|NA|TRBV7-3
CASSLGPAQGTNTEAFF
TGTGCCAGCAGCTTAGGGCCGGCACAGGGTACGAACACTGAAGCTTTCTTT
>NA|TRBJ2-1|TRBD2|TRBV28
CASRGTSGRDRNYNEQFF
TGTGCCAGCAGGGGGACTAGCGGGAGGGACCGAAACTACAATGAGCAGTTCTTC
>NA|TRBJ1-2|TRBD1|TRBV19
CASSGTASMSYTF
TGTGCCAGTAGCGGGACAGCTTCTATGAGCTACACCTTC
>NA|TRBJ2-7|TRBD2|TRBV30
CAWSVPRTSGYYEQYF
TGTGCCTGGAGTGTACCGAGGACTAGCGGATACTACGAGCAGTACTTC
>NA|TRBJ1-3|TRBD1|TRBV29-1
CSVVTGGVIYF
TGCAGCGTTGTCACAGGGGGGGTCATATATTTT
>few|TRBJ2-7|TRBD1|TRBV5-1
CASSLVGGQGVYEQYF
TGCGCCAGCAGCTTGGTAGGGGGACAGGGGGTCTACGAGCAGTACTTC